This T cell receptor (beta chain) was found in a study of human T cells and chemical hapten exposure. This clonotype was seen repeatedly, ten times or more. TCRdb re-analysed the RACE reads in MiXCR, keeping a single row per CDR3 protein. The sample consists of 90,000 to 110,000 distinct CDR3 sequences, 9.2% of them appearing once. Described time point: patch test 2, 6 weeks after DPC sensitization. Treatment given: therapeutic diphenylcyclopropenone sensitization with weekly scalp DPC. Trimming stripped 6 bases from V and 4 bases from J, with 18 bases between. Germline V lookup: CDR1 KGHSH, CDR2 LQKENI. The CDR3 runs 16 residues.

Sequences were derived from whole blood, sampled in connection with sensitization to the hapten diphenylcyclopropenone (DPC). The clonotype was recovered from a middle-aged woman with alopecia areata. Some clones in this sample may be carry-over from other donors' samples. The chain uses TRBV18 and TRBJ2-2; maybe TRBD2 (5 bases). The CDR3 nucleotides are TGTGCCAGCTCGCCGCGCGACCCGGACTTCACCGGGGAGCTGTTTTTT. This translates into CASSPRDPDFTGELFF.